This TCR beta chain was found in a study of T cell responses to AZD1222 COVID-19 vaccine. V lost 0 bases, J lost 7 bases, and 9 bases stayed unmatched. The CDR3 consists of 16 residues. CDR1 is SGHAT, CDR2 FQNNGV, per germline. Sequenced by immunoSEQ multiplex PCR; TCRdb stores in-frame clones only, minus some. The sample holds tens of thousands of clones; roughly 89% are singletons and the top ten take approximately 2.6%. Study-level results: Targets within unmutated variant regions were reportedly found for nearly half of spike-specific TCRs. Donors, mostly white British, included more females; clonal diversity was possibly underestimated. The study found vaccine-associated CD4 TCRs spanning spike, dominant at 160-218 and 743-854.

To note about this clone: Its target is unknown.

The genes are TRBV11-2 and TRBJ1-5; 7 positions match TRBD1. The sequences come from peripheral blood, collected 28 days after the second AZD1222 dose. The sequence was obtained from an adult who received the AZD1222 COVID-19 vaccine. Here the CDR3 reads CASSLDGGQMTQPQHF. The DNA for the CDR3 is TGTGCCAGCAGCTTAGATGGGGGACAGATGACGCAGCCCCAGCATTTT.